This TCR beta chain was sequenced for a study of PD-1 blockade in classical Hodgkin lymphoma. Across the whole study: Treatment was intravenous nivolumab, 3 mg/kg every 2 weeks, until progression. General observations from the study: Newly diagnosed patients were reported to exhibit reduced baseline TCR diversity relative to healthy donors. There was a significant rise in CD4+ TCR diversity by C4D1, with no such rise for CD8+.

This CDR3 spans 14 amino acids. V lost 0 bases and J lost 2, with 9 bases in between. CDR1 SGHRS and CDR2 YFSETQ come from the germline V gene. Indicated time point: cycle 4 day 1 (C4D1), after less than seven weeks of nivolumab. All trial patients relapsed after autologous stem cell transplantation. The authors purified CD4+ T cells from thawed PBMCs by magnetic negative selection. TCRdb keeps only in-frame clones here, not all; method: immunoSEQ multiplex PCR. The repertoire holds fewer than 25,000 clones, with approximately 82% as singletons. Concerning this clone: Its specificity is not known.

This clonotype was obtained from a human donor with classical Hodgkin lymphoma. The rearrangement links TRBV5-1 to TRBJ2-7; D not certain. Sequencing was performed on CD4+ T cells from blood, taken before the fourth cycle of nivolumab. Here the CDR3 DNA reads TGCGCCAGCAGCTTGGAGGCCAGTACCTACGAGCAGTACTTC. Its protein product is CASSLEASTYEQYF.